These T cell receptor beta chains were read from a single sample in a study of response to subunit inactivated influenza vaccine. TCRdb re-called the RT-PCR reads with MiXCR, one entry per CDR3 protein. The sample has 550,000 to 800,000 distinct CDR3 sequences, approximately 15% seen once. Material: PBMCs from blood, obtained 11 to 12 days after vaccination. The receptors come from a man aged 45-65 years who received an inactivated influenza vaccine. Each CDR3 is given with its conserved first and last residue.

CDR3 | V
CASSLQQGPPYRNTEAFF | TRBV5-1
CASSRMIDTGELFF | TRBV4-2
CSARRTDGNSPLHF | TRBV20-1
CAIRGLNLRDTGERFF | TRBV10-3
CSARDQNGNTIYF | TRBV20-1
CASSSLDDYNEQFF | TRBV7-3
CASSSNDRTGGTSPLHF | TRBV28
CATSSPRGTSTDTQYF | TRBV24-1
CASSPRDRGRAGVANEQYF | TRBV5-1
CASSFGRTTGELFF | TRBV5-1
CASTPRGAGANVLTF | TRBV7-2
CASSGRQGAMQYF | TRBV28
CASSFLTVTGELFF | TRBV7-9
CASSLVGRSYEQYF | TRBV11-2
CASSSGAGGTAETQYF | TRBV5-1
CSVEGRTSGAGDGEQFF | TRBV29-1
CATSRREYGDTQYF | TRBV15
CSARERLAGGLEETQYF | TRBV20-1
CASSLALGSQPQHF | TRBV12-3/TRBV12-4
CASSLAGGDYNEQFF | TRBV12-3/TRBV12-4
CASSQDFTSGNEQFF | TRBV4-3
CSASRQTKEAFF | TRBV20-1
CASSPTSASEQYF | TRBV11-2
CSRLDSETQYF | TRBV29-1